Listed below are T cell receptor beta chains from one sample, sequenced in a study of sequential checkpoint blockade in melanoma. Sequenced by immunoSEQ multiplex PCR; TCRdb stores in-frame clones only, minus some. Of 15,000 to 20,000 clones in the sample, 72% were seen once. Sequenced here: CD8+ T cells sorted from blood (inferred from file names), sampled from a patient given nivolumab and ipilimumab in sequence. The source is a human donor with melanoma. The CDR3 runs from the conserved cysteine through the conserved F or W. Fields, in order: D gene, clone size, J gene, V gene, CDR3 protein, CDR3 DNA. The D gene is left open where the match is weak. Size tells how often a clone was seen (once, few, many) or the class of an expanded clone, and some rows leave it out.

>TRBD2|NA|TRBJ2-7|TRBV11-2
CASSGFSSGVIGEQYF
TGTGCCAGCAGCGGATTCTCTAGCGGGGTCATTGGCGAGCAGTACTTC
>NA|NA|TRBJ1-4|TRBV29-1
CSVEDLGSSGYEKLFF
TGCAGCGTTGAAGATCTCGGGAGTTCCGGGTATGAAAAACTGTTTTTT
>TRBD1|NA|TRBJ2-7|TRBV5-1
CASSSRGTYEQYF
TGCGCCAGCAGCTCCAGGGGGACCTACGAGCAGTACTTC
>NA|once|TRBJ2-7|TRBV10-3
CAIGTGTYEQYF
TGTGCCATCGGCACAGGTACTTACGAGCAGTACTTC
>TRBD2|NA|TRBJ2-7|TRBV27
CASTPLSGGTYEQYF
TGTGCCAGCACTCCTCTCAGCGGGGGAACCTACGAGCAGTACTTC
>NA|once|TRBJ2-7|TRBV2
CASSQGTSYEQYF
TGTGCCAGCAGCCAGGGTACGTCCTACGAGCAGTACTTC
>NA|few|TRBJ1-1|TRBV7-9
CASSLGSGEAFF
TGTGCCAGCAGCTTGGGGTCGGGGGAAGCTTTCTTT
>NA|NA|TRBJ1-4|TRBV7-9
CASSSNTGRDDEKLFF
TGTGCCAGCAGCTCTAACACAGGGAGAGATGATGAAAAACTGTTTTTT
>TRBD2|NA|TRBJ2-3|TRBV10-1
CASSEEGLGANTQYF
TGCGCCAGCAGTGAAGAAGGACTAGGGGCTAATACGCAGTATTTT
>NA|once|TRBJ2-7|TRBV5-1
CASSYTGTPYEQYF
TGCGCCAGCAGCTACACAGGGACCCCCTACGAGCAGTACTTC
>NA|NA|TRBJ2-7|TRBV2
CASSDVNRYYEQYF
TGTGCCAGCAGTGACGTTAACAGGTACTACGAGCAGTACTTC
>NA|NA|TRBJ2-7|TRBV5-1
CASSLASRDKAYEQYF
TGCGCCAGCAGCTTGGCCTCCCGGGACAAAGCCTACGAGCAGTACTTC
>NA|NA|TRBJ1-1|TRBV27
CASSWASYTEAFF
TGTGCCAGCAGTTGGGCTTCTTACACTGAAGCTTTCTTT
>TRBD2|few|TRBJ2-7|TRBV7-9
CASSPSVEREGIVSYEQYF
TGTGCCAGCAGCCCCTCCGTTGAGCGGGAGGGAATCGTTTCCTACGAGCAGTACTTC
>NA|NA|TRBJ2-7|TRBV19
CASSPDFDGYEQYF
TGTGCCAGTAGTCCGGACTTCGACGGGTACGAGCAGTACTTC
>TRBD1|NA|TRBJ1-2|TRBV2
CASSEFGQGVGGYTF
TGTGCCAGCAGTGAATTTGGACAGGGGGTAGGAGGCTACACCTTC
>NA|once|TRBJ2-5|TRBV19
CASSARLGRPGETQYF
TGTGCCAGTAGTGCCCGATTGGGGCGACCCGGGGAGACCCAGTACTTC
>NA|NA|TRBJ2-7|TRBV4-1
CASSQDSGQGDEQHF
NA
>NA|NA|TRBJ1-4|TRBV7-2
CASSDPILNEKLFF
TGTGCCAGCAGCGACCCGATACTAAATGAAAAACTGTTTTTT
>TRBD1|NA|TRBJ2-7|TRBV14
CASSQATGAKTYEQYF
TGTGCCAGCAGCCAAGCGACAGGGGCCAAGACCTACGAGCAGTACTTC
>TRBD2|NA|TRBJ2-5|TRBV7-8
CASSSRTSGETQYF
TGTGCCAGCAGCTCGAGGACTAGCGGAGAGACCCAGTACTTC
>NA|medium-sized|TRBJ2-1|TRBV4-2
CASSQDALGASEQFF
TGTGCCAGCAGCCAAGATGCCCTAGGAGCCAGTGAGCAGTTCTTC
>NA|NA|TRBJ1-2|TRBV6-5
CASSYLDSSNYGYTF
TGTGCCAGCAGTTACCTGGACAGCTCTAACTATGGCTACACCTTC
>NA|NA|TRBJ2-7|TRBV6-6
CASSINEEEQYF
TGTGCCAGCAGCATTAATGAGGAGGAGCAGTACTTC
>TRBD1|NA|TRBJ1-6|TRBV18
CASSPPGQGNSPLHF
TGTGCCAGCTCACCACCGGGACAGGGGAATTCACCCCTCCACTTT
>NA|few|TRBJ1-1|TRBV27
CASSLGQNGGTEAFF
TGTGCCAGCAGTTTGGGCCAGAACGGAGGTACTGAAGCTTTCTTT
>NA|NA|TRBJ1-1|TRBV9
CASSRGGAEAFF
TGTGCCAGCAGTCGAGGGGGAGCTGAAGCTTTCTTT
>TRBD1|NA|TRBJ2-7|TRBV27
CASTWTGGNEQYF
TGTGCCAGCACCTGGACAGGGGGCAACGAGCAGTACTTC
>NA|NA|TRBJ2-1|TRBV5-4
CASSLERDEQFF
TGTGCCAGCAGCTTGGAGCGTGATGAGCAGTTCTTC
>NA|once|TRBJ2-7|TRBV11-2
CASSSTDPVKAHEQYF
TGTGCCAGCAGCTCAACAGACCCCGTCAAGGCCCACGAGCAGTACTTC
>TRBD1|NA|TRBJ2-7|TRBV9
CASSTGGGSYEQYF
TGTGCCAGCAGCACAGGGGGCGGGAGCTACGAGCAGTACTTC
>NA|NA|TRBJ2-7|TRBV30
CAWRDFSYEQYF
TGTGCCTGGAGGGACTTCAGCTACGAGCAGTACTTC
>NA|NA|TRBJ2-5|TRBV13
CASSSTEYQETQYF
TGTGCCAGCAGCTCGACAGAGTACCAAGAGACCCAGTACTTC
>NA|once|TRBJ1-2|TRBV10-3
CAISDTAEGGYYGYTF
TGTGCCATCAGTGACACCGCAGAAGGGGGATACTATGGCTACACCTTC
>TRBD1|medium-sized|TRBJ1-2|TRBV27
CASSNTRTGGVYGYTF
TGTGCCAGCAGTAATACACGGACAGGGGGGGTGTATGGCTACACCTTC
>NA|NA|TRBJ2-1|TRBV7-3
CASSPVAGNYNEQFF
TGTGCCAGCAGCCCTGTGGCGGGTAATTACAATGAGCAGTTCTTC
>TRBD1|NA|TRBJ1-2|TRBV9
CASSLGPGTGSGYTF
TGTGCCAGCAGCTTAGGCCCCGGGACAGGGTCCGGCTACACCTTC